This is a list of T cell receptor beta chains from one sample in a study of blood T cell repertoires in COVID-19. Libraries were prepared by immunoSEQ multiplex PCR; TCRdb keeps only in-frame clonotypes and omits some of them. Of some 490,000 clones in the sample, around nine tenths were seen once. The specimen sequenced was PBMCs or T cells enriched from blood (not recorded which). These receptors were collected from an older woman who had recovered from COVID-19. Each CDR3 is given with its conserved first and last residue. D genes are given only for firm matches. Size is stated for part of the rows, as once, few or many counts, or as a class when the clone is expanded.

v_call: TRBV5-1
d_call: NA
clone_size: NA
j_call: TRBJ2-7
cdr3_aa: CASSHDWSKSYYEQYF
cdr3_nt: TGCGCCAGCAGCCATGACTGGTCCAAAAGCTACTACGAGCAGTACTTC

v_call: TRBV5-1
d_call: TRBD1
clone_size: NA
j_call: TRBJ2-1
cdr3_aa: CASSLVGQGSNEQFF
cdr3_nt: TGCGCCAGCAGCTTGGTAGGACAGGGGTCCAATGAGCAGTTCTTC

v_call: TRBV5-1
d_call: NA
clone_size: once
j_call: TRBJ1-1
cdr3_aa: CASSLAVRQESEAFF
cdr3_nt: TGCGCCAGCAGCTTGGCCGTTCGACAGGAGTCTGAAGCTTTCTTT

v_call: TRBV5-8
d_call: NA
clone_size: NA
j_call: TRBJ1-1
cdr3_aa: CASSWARTAEAFF
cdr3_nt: TGTGCCAGCAGCTGGGCTAGGACTGCCGAAGCTTTCTTT

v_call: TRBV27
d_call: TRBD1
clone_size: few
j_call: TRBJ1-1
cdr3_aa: CASVPTGPMNTEAFF
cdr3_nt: TGTGCCAGCGTACCGACAGGGCCGATGAACACTGAAGCTTTCTTT

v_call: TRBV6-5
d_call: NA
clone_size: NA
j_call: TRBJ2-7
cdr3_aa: CASTDPTTAYEQYF
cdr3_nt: TGTGCCAGCACCGATCCCACGACAGCCTACGAGCAGTACTTC

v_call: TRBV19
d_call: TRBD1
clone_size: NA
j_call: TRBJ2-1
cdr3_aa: CASSIGPTNRGWSYNEQFF
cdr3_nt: TGTGCCAGTAGTATAGGCCCCACCAACAGGGGATGGTCCTACAATGAGCAGTTCTTC

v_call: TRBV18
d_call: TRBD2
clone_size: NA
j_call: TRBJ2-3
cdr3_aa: CASSQLAGGTDTQYF
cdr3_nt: TGTGCCAGCTCACAACTAGCGGGGGGCACAGATACGCAGTATTTT

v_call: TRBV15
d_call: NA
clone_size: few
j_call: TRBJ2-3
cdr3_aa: CATSRRGSEDTQYF
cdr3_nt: TGTGCCACCAGCAGAAGGGGGTCGGAAGATACGCAGTATTTT

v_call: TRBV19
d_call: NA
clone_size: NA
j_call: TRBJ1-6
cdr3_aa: CASSERQELHF
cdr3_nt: TGTGCCAGTAGTGAACGACAAGAACTCCACTTT

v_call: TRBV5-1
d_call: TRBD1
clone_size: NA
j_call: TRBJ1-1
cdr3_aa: CASSGRQGVRTEAFF
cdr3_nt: TGCGCCAGCAGCGGTCGACAGGGGGTCCGCACTGAAGCTTTCTTT

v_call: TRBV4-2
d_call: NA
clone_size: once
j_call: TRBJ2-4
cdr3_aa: CASSQDRVQYF
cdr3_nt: TGTGCCAGCAGCCAAGATCGAGTTCAGTACTTC

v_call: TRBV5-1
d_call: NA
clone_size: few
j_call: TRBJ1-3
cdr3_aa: CASSQTPSSGNTIYF
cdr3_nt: TGCGCCAGCAGCCAGACACCGAGCTCTGGAAACACCATATATTTT

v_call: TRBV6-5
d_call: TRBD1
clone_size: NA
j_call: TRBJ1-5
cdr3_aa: CAGQTGNNQPQHF
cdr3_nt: TGTGCCGGTCAGACAGGGAACAATCAGCCCCAGCATTTT

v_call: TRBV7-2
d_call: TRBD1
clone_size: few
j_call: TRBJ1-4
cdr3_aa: CASSSRGRANEKLFF
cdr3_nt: TGTGCCAGCAGCTCCAGGGGGCGAGCTAATGAAAAACTGTTTTTT

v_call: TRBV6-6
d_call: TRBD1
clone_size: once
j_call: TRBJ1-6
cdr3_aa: CASSLTSTGAVLSSYNSPLHF
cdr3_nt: TGTGCCAGCAGTCTGACGTCGACAGGGGCCGTTTTGAGCTCCTATAATTCACCCCTCCACTTT

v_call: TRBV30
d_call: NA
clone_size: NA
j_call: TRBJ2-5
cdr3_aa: CAWSPYQGTQYF
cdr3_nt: TGTGCCTGGAGTCCCTATCAGGGGACCCAGTACTTC

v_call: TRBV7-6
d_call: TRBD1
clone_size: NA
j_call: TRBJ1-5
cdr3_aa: CASSLGTAQPQHF
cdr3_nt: TGTGCCAGCAGCTTGGGGACAGCTCAGCCCCAGCATTTT

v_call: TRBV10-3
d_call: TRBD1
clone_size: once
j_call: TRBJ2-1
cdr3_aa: CAIRLTGQGNSEQFF
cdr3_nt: TGTGCCATCAGGCTTACGGGACAGGGAAATTCGGAGCAGTTCTTC

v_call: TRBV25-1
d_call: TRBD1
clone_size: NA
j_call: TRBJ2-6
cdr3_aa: CASLGQANSGANVLTF
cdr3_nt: TGTGCCAGCTTGGGACAGGCTAACTCTGGGGCCAACGTCCTGACTTTC

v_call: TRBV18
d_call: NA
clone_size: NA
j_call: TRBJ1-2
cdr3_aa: CASSPGGSYGYTF
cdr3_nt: TGTGCCAGCTCACCAGGAGGTAGCTATGGCTACACCTTC

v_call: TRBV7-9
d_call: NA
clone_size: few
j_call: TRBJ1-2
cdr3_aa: CASSPPAGGNYGYTF
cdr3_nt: TGTGCCAGCAGTCCCCCGGCGGGGGGTAACTATGGCTACACCTTC

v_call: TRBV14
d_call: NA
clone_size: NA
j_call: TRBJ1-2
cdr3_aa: CASSRIGQNYGYTF
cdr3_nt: TGTGCCAGCAGCCGGATCGGACAGAACTATGGCTACACCTTC

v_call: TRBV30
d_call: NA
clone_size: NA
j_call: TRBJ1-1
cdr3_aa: CAWSVPSGTEAFF
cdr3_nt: TGTGCCTGGAGTGTACCTAGCGGAACTGAAGCTTTCTTT

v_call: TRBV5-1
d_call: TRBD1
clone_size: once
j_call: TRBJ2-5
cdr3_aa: CASSLGQGPRETQYF
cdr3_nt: TGCGCCAGCAGCTTGGGACAGGGGCCGAGGGAGACCCAGTACTTC

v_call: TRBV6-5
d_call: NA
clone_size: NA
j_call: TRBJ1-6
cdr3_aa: CASSYSPGGTWSPLHF
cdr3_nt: TGTGCCAGCAGTTACTCTCCCGGGGGGACGTGGTCACCCCTCCACTTT

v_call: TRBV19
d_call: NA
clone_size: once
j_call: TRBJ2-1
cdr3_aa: CASRTSGPSSYNEQFF
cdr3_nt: TGTGCCAGTAGGACGAGCGGGCCAAGCTCCTACAATGAGCAGTTCTTC

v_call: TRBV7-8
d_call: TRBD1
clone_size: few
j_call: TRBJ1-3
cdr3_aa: CASSSRQGASGNTIYF
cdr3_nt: TGTGCCAGCAGCTCCCGGCAGGGGGCATCTGGAAACACCATATATTTT

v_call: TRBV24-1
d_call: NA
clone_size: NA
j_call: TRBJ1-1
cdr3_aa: CATSGAGLTEAFF
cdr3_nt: TGTGCCACCAGTGGCGCGGGGCTCACTGAAGCTTTCTTT

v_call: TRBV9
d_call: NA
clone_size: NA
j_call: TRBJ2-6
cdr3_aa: CASSGLEGDGANVLTF
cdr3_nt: TGTGCCAGCAGCGGATTAGAGGGGGATGGGGCCAACGTCCTGACTTTC

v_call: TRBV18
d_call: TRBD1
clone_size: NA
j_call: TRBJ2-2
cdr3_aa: CASSPPGQGNTGELFF
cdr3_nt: TGTGCCAGCTCACCACCGGGACAGGGGAACACCGGGGAGCTGTTTTTT

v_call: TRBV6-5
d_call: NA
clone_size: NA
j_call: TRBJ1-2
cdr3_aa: CASSYSRERGYGYTF
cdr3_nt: TGTGCCAGCAGTTACTCGCGGGAAAGGGGCTATGGCTACACCTTC

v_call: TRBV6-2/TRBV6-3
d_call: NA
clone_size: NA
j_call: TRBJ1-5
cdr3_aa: CASSYEINSNQPQHF
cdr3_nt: TGTGCCAGCAGTTACGAGATAAATAGCAATCAGCCCCAGCATTTT

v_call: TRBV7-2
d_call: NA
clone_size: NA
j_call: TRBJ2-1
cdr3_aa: CASSLEGGNEQFF
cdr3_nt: TGTGCCAGCAGCTTAGAAGGGGGCAATGAGCAGTTCTTC

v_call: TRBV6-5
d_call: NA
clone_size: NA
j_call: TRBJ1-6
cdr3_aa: CASSPWGGPQTLHF
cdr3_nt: TGTGCCAGCAGCCCCTGGGGGGGGCCGCAAACCCTCCACTTT

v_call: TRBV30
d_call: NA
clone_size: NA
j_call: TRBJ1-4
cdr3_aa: CAWSPQLNEKLFF
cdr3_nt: TGTGCCTGGAGTCCACAGCTCAATGAAAAACTGTTTTTT

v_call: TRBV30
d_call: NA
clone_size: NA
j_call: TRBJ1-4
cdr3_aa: CAWSDRARGTNEKLFF
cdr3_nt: TGTGCCTGGAGTGACAGGGCGCGTGGAACTAATGAAAAACTGTTTTTT

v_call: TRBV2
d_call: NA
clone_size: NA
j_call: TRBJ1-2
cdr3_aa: CASTKGYYGYTF
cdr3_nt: TGTGCCAGCACTAAGGGGTACTATGGCTACACCTTC

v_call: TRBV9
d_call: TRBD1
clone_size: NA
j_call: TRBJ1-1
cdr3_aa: CASSAGGQGVAFF
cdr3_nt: TGTGCCAGCAGCGCGGGAGGACAGGGTGTGGCTTTCTTT

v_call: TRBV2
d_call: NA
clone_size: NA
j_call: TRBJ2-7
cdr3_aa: CASSARQGEDYEQYF
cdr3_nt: TGTGCCAGCAGTGCTCGGCAGGGGGAGGACTACGAGCAGTACTTC

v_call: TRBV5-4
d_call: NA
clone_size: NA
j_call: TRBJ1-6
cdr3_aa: CASSLYVSNSPLHF
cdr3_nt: TGTGCCAGCAGCTTGTATGTGAGTAATTCACCCCTCCACTTT

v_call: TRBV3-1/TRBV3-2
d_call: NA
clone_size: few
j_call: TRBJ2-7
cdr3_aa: CASSQTTGRTYEQYF
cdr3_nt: TGTGCCAGCAGCCAGACGACAGGACGGACCTACGAGCAGTACTTC

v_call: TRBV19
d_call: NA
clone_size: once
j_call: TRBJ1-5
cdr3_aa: CASSIELLGNQPQHF
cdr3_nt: TGTGCCAGTAGTATAGAGCTACTCGGCAATCAGCCCCAGCATTTT

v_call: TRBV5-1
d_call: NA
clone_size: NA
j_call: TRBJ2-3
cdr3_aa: CASSGVGVGTDTQYF
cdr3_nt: TGCGCCAGCAGTGGGGTGGGAGTCGGCACAGATACGCAGTATTTT

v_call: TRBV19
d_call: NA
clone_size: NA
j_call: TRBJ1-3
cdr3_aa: CASSAQLGSRGSSGNTIYF
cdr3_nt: TGTGCCAGTAGTGCCCAGTTGGGGTCCCGAGGGAGCTCTGGAAACACCATATATTTT

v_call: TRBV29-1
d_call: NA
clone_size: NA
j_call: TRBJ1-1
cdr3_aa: CSVKSYLTNTEAFF
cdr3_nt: TGCAGCGTTAAATCGTACCTAACTAACACTGAAGCTTTCTTT

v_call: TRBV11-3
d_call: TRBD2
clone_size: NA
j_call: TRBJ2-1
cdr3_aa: CASSFGLAEQFF
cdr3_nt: TGTGCCAGCAGCTTCGGACTAGCGGAGCAGTTCTTC

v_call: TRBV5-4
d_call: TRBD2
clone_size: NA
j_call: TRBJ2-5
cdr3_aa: CASQANGLAGGQETQYF
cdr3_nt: TGTGCCAGCCAAGCCAACGGACTAGCGGGGGGCCAAGAGACCCAGTACTTC

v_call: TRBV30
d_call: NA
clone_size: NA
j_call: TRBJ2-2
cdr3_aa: CAWSQGANTGELFF
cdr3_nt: TGTGCCTGGAGCCAGGGCGCGAACACCGGGGAGCTGTTTTTT

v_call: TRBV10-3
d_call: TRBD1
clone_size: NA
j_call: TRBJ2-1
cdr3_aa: CAIMGQLYNEQFF
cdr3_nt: TGTGCCATCATGGGACAGCTATACAATGAGCAGTTCTTC

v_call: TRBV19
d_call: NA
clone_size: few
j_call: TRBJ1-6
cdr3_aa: CASQGADHSPLHF
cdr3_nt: TGTGCCAGCCAAGGAGCGGACCATTCACCCCTCCACTTT

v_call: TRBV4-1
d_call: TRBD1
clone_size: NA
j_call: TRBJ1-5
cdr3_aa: CASSQMDRGQPQHF
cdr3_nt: TGCGCCAGCAGCCAAATGGACAGGGGGCAGCCCCAGCATTTT

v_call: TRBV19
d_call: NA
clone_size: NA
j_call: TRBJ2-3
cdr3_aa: CASSMTPLTDTQYF
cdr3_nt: TGTGCCAGTAGTATGACTCCTTTAACAGATACGCAGTATTTT

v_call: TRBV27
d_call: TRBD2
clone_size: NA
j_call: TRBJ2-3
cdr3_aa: CASSRRGSGRSTDTQYF
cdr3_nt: TGTGCCAGCAGCCGGAGGGGTAGCGGGCGAAGCACAGATACGCAGTATTTT